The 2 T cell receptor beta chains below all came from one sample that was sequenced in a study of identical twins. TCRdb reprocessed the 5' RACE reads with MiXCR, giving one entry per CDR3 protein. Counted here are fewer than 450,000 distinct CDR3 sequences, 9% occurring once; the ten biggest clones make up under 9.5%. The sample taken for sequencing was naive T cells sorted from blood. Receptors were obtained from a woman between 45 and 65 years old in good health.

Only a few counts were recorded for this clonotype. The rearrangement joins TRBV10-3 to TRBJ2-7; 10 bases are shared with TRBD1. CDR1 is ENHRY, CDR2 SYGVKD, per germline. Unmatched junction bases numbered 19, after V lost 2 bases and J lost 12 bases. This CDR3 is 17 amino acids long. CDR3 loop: CAISEPPDGTGVRFGYF. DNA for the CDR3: TGTGCCATCAGTGAGCCCCCCGATGGGACAGGGGTTAGATTTGGGTACTTC.

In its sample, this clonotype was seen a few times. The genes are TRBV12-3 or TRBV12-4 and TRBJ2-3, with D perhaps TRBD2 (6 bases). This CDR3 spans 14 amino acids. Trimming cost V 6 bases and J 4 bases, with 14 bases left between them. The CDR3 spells CASSDGSFADTQYF. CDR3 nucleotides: TGTGCCAGCAGCGACGGGAGTTTTGCAGATACGCAGTATTTT.